This is a list of T cell receptor beta chains from one sample in a study of T cells after yellow fever vaccination. A single record per CDR3 protein comes from TCRdb applying MiXCR to the 5' RACE reads. The repertoire consists of roughly 160,000 distinct CDR3 sequences, with 9.3% occurring once and the leading ten covering roughly a third. The sequenced sample was CD8+ T cells sorted from PBMCs, obtained 45 days after the yellow fever booster vaccination. Receptors were obtained from a man younger than 35 who received the YFV17D yellow fever vaccine. CDR3s include the opening cysteine and the closing phenylalanine or tryptophan. Fields, in order: D gene, V gene, J gene, CDR3 protein. D genes are given only for firm matches.

d_gene: .; v_gene: TRBV6-2/TRBV6-3; j_gene: TRBJ1-5; CDR3aa: CASTARTGSNQPQHF
d_gene: .; v_gene: TRBV29-1; j_gene: TRBJ1-4; CDR3aa: CSARDKRNEKLFF
d_gene: TRBD2; v_gene: TRBV20-1; j_gene: TRBJ2-7; CDR3aa: CSASGGAFYEQYF
d_gene: .; v_gene: TRBV20-1; j_gene: TRBJ1-2; CDR3aa: CSARSGGADGYTF
d_gene: .; v_gene: TRBV21-1; j_gene: TRBJ2-2; CDR3aa: CASSSRGHPATGELFF
d_gene: .; v_gene: TRBV20-1; j_gene: TRBJ2-7; CDR3aa: CSARDPEGLLSYEQYF
d_gene: TRBD1; v_gene: TRBV23-1; j_gene: TRBJ1-1; CDR3aa: CASSQWWDRGAEAFF
d_gene: .; v_gene: TRBV10-3; j_gene: TRBJ1-1; CDR3aa: CAIRDHQGNTEAFF
d_gene: TRBD1; v_gene: TRBV18; j_gene: TRBJ1-1; CDR3aa: CASSPDAGGWETEAFF
d_gene: .; v_gene: TRBV4-1; j_gene: TRBJ2-1; CDR3aa: CASSLTLAGLPPRDEQFF
d_gene: .; v_gene: TRBV27; j_gene: TRBJ1-1; CDR3aa: CASSTGANTEAFF
d_gene: .; v_gene: TRBV12-3/TRBV12-4; j_gene: TRBJ2-3; CDR3aa: CASRLSGDSTDTQYF
d_gene: .; v_gene: TRBV3-1; j_gene: TRBJ2-1; CDR3aa: CASSHPQDTSYNEQFF
d_gene: TRBD1; v_gene: TRBV5-1; j_gene: TRBJ2-1; CDR3aa: CASRGQTSWDNEQFF
d_gene: .; v_gene: TRBV15; j_gene: TRBJ2-1; CDR3aa: CATRGDRRDEQFF
d_gene: TRBD2; v_gene: TRBV25-1; j_gene: TRBJ2-1; CDR3aa: CASSAGGVNEQFF
d_gene: TRBD2; v_gene: TRBV2; j_gene: TRBJ2-3; CDR3aa: CASSVTSGAADTQYF
d_gene: .; v_gene: TRBV27; j_gene: TRBJ2-1; CDR3aa: CASRRMAGTYNEQFF
d_gene: .; v_gene: TRBV6-2/TRBV6-3; j_gene: TRBJ2-1; CDR3aa: CASSSGEQFF